This TCR beta chain emerged from a study of control samples from healthy donors and cancer patients (dated by TCRdb to 2018 to 2020). Receptor libraries were prepared by the immunoSEQ multiplex PCR assay. TCRdb carries this immuneACCESS record with in-frame sequences only. Its versions omit some clonotypes, under half of them owing to an unresolved V gene in the studies checked, with the rest unexplained. In all, the sample holds about 100,000 clones, and 75% to 90% of those were seen once. The ten most abundant clones make up less than 8.5% of the sample. The germline V gene sets CDR1 to SGHAT and CDR2 to FQNNGV. The cysteine opens and the phenylalanine closes a CDR3 of 14 amino acids. Here the CDR3 DNA is all that survives: 42 bases in frame from base 1. Relative to germline, V is 0 bases shorter and J is 4 bases shorter, with 9 bases between their ends. For this clone: It has no known antigen specificity. Base qualities are not recorded, but no much larger clone differs from it by a single base.

This sequence originates from a man aged 25-45 years in good health. In this chain, TRBV11-2 is recombined with TRBJ2-5, with the identity of the D gene unclear. The sample comprised blood. The nucleotides are TGTGCCAGCAGCTTAGAGGGGAAGGGAGAGACCCAGTACTTC. Its translation is CASSLEGKGETQYF.